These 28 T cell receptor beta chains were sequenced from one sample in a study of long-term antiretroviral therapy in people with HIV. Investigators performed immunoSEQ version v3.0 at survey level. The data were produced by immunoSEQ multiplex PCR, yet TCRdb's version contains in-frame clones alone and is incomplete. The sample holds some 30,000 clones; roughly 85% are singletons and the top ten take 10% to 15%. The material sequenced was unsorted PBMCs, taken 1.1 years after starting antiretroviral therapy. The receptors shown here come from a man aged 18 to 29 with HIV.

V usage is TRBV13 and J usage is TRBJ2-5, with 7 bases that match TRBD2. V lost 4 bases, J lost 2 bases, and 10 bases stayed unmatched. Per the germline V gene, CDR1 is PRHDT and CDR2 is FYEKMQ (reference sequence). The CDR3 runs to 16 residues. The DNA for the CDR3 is TGTGCCAGCAGCTCGACTAGCCTTAGGCGGCAAGAGACCCAGTACTTC. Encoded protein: CASSSTSLRRQETQYF.

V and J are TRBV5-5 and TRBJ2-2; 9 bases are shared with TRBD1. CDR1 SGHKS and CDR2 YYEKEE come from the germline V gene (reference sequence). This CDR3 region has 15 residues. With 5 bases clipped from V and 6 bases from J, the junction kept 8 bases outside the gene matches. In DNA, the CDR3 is TGTGCCAGCAGGCCGGGACAGGGTGGCGCCGGGGAGCTGTTTTTT. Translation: CASRPGQGGAGELFF.

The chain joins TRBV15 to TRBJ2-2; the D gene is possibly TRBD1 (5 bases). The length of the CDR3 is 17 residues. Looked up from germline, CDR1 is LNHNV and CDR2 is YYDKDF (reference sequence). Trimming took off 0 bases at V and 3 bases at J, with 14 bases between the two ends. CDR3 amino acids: CATSREQAGWDTGELFF. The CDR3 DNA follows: TGTGCCACCAGCAGAGAACAGGCAGGGTGGGACACCGGGGAGCTGTTTTTT.

The CDR3 sequence: CASSVQGTEAFF. The DNA of the CDR3 is TGCGCCAGCAGTGTTCAAGGCACTGAAGCTTTCTTT. The chain links TRBV5-1 to TRBJ1-1; the D is unclear. CDR1 and CDR2 from the germline V gene are SGHRS and YFSETQ. The ends were cut back, 5 bases at V and 4 bases at J, with 9 bases in the middle. This CDR3 has 12 amino acids.

CDR3 coding DNA: TGTGCCAGCAGTGAAGAAGGGAAGGTGGTAGCGGGAAGGTGCGAGCAGTACTTC. It codes for CASSEEGKVVAGRCEQYF. This chain links TRBV6-1 with TRBJ2-7; 8 bases line up with TRBD2. Germline values: CDR1 MNHNS, CDR2 SASEGT. The CDR3 extends over 18 amino acids. The junction had 17 bases not matched to a gene; V was cut back by 1 base and J by 6 bases.

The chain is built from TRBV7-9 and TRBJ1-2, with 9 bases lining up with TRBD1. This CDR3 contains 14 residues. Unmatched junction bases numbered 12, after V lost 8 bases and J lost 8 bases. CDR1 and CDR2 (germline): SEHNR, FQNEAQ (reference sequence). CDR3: CASLTGGKWEGYTF. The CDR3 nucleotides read TGTGCCAGCTTAACAGGGGGCAAGTGGGAAGGCTACACCTTC.

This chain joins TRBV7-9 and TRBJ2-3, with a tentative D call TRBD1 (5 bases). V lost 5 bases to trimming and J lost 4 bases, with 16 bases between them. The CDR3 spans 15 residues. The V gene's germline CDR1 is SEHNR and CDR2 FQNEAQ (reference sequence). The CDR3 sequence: CASSARHRLPDTQYF. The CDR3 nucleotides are TGTGCCAGCAGCGCCCGACACAGGTTGCCAGATACGCAGTATTTT.

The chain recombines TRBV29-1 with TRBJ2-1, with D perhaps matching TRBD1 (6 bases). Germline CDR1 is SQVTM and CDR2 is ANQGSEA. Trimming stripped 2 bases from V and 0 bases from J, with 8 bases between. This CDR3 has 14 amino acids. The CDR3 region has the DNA TGCAGCGTTGAAAGGGGGAGCTCCTACAATGAGCAGTTCTTC. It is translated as CSVERGSSYNEQFF.

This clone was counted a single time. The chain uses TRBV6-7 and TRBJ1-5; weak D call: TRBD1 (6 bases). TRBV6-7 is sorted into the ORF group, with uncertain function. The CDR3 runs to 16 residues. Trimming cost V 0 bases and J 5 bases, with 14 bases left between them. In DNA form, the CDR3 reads TGTGCCAGCAGTTACTCGTCGCCAGGGGACTATCAGCCCCAGCATTTT. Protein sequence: CASSYSSPGDYQPQHF.

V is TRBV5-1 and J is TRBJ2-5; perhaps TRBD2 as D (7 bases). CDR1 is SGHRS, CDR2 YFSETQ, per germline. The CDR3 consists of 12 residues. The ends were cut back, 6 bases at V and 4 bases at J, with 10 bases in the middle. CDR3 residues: CASMGGRETQYF. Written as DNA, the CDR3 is TGCGCCAGCATGGGGGGGCGAGAGACCCAGTACTTC.

CDR3 in amino acids: CASSPGQPRGEQYF. DNA for the CDR3: TGTGCCAGCTCACCAGGGCAGCCAAGGGGCGAGCAGTACTTC. This sequence joins TRBV18 and TRBJ2-7; D perhaps matches TRBD1 (5 bases). Germline V gives CDR1 KGHSH, CDR2 LQKENI. The length of the CDR3 is 14 residues. Between the trimmed V and J ends, which lost 2 bases and 6 bases, there was a span of 14 bases.

The CDR3 DNA reads TGTGCCATCAGTGATCAGGTGGGAACCAAAGAGCAGTACTTC. This gives the protein CAISDQVGTKEQYF. The chain employs TRBV10-3 and TRBJ2-7; unclear D gene. Germline V gene lookup returns CDR1 ENHRY and CDR2 SYGVKD. The CDR3 spans 14 residues. V shed 3 bases and J shed 7 bases, with 16 bases lying between them.

CDR3 amino acids: CASSEGQGTAHTF. CDR3 nucleotides: TGCGCCAGCAGTGAGGGACAGGGTACGGCCCACACCTTC. This sequence joins TRBV10-1 and TRBJ1-2; 8 bases align to TRBD1. The CDR3 sequence is 13 residues long. V lost 2 bases to trimming and J lost 12 bases; unmatched junction nucleotides: 8. CDR1 and CDR2 (germline): WNHNN, SYGVQD (reference sequence).

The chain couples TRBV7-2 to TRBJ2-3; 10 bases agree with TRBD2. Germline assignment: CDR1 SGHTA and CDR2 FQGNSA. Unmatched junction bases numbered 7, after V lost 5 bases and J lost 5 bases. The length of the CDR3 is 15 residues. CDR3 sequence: CASSQGTSVGDTQYF. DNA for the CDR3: TGTGCCAGCAGCCAAGGGACTAGCGTAGGAGATACGCAGTATTTT.

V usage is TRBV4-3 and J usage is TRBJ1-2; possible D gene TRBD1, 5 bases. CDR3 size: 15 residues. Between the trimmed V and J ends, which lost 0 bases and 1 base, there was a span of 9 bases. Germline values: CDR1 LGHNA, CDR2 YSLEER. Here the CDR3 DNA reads TGCGCCAGCAGCCAAGATTTGGGGGTTAACTATGGCTACACCTTC. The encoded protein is CASSQDLGVNYGYTF.

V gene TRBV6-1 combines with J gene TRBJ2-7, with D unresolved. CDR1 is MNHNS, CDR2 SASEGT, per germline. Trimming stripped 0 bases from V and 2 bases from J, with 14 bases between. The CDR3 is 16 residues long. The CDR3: CASSEARSNRAYEQYF. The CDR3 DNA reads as TGTGCCAGCAGTGAAGCGCGATCGAACCGGGCCTACGAGCAGTACTTC.

This chain's CDR3 is CASRSYRDQNTEAFF. The CDR3 DNA sequence: TGCGCCAGCAGGAGTTACAGGGACCAGAACACTGAAGCTTTCTTT. The V call is TRBV4-1, the J call TRBJ1-1; weak D call: TRBD1 (6 bases). Germline CDR1 reads MGHRA; CDR2 reads YSYEKL. Between the trimmed V and J ends, which lost 6 bases and 1 base, there was a span of 15 bases. This CDR3 has 15 residues.

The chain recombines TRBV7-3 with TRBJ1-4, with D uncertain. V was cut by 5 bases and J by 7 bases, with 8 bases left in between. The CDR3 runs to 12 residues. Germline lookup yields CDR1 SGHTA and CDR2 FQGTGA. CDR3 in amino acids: CASSLDREKLFF. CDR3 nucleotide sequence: TGTGCCAGCAGCCTAGACCGTGAAAAACTGTTTTTT.

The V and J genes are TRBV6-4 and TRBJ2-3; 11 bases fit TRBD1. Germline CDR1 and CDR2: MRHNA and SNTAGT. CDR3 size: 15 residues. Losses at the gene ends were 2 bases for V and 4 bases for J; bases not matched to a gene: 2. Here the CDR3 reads CASSDGTGGSDTQYF. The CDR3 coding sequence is TGTGCCAGCAGTGACGGGACAGGGGGTTCAGATACGCAGTATTTT.

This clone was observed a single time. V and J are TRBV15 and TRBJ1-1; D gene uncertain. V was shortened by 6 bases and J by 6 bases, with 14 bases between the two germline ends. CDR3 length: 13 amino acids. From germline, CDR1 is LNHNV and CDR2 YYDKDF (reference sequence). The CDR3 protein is CATRRWGGAEAFF. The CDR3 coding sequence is TGTGCCACCAGGCGGTGGGGAGGCGCTGAAGCTTTCTTT.

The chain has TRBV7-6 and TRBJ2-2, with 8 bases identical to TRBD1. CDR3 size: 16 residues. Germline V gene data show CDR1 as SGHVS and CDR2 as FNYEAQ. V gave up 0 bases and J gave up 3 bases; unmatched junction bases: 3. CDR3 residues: CASSLASTGDTGELFF. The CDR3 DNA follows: TGTGCCAGCAGCTTAGCCTCGACAGGGGACACCGGGGAGCTGTTTTTT. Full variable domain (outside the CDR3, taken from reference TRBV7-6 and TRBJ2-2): GAGVSQSPRYKVTKRGQDVALRCDPISGHVSLYWYRQALGQGPEFLTYFNYEAQQDKSGLPNDRFSAERPEGSISTLTIQRTEQRDSAMYRCASSLASTGDTGELFFGEGSRLTVL.

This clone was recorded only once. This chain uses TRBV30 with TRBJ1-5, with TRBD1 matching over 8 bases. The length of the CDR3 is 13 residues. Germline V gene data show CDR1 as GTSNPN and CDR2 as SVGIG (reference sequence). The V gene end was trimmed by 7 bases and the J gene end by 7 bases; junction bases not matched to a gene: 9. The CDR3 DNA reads TGTGCCTTCAGGACAGGGAGTTCGCAGCCCCAGCATTTT. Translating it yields CAFRTGSSQPQHF. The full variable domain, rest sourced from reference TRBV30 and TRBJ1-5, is SQTIHQWPATLVQPVGSPLSLECTVEGTSNPNLYWYRQAAGRGLQLLFYSVGIGQISSEVPQNLSASRPQDRQFILSSKKLLLSDSGFYLCAFRTGSSQPQHFGDGTRLSIL.

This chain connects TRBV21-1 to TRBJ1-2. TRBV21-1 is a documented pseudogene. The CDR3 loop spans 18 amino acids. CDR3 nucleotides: TGTGCCAGCAGCAAAGGTGTCCCTAGTCTGCATCGGACCTATGGCTACACCTTC. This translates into CASSKGVPSLHRTYGYTF.

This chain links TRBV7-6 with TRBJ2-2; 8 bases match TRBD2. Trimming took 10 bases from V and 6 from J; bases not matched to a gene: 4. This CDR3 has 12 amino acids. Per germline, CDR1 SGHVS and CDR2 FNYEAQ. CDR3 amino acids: CATRAGAGELFF. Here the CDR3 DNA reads TGTGCCACCCGAGCGGGAGCCGGGGAGCTGTTTTTT. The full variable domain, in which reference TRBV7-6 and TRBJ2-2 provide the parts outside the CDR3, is GAGVSQSPRYKVTKRGQDVALRCDPISGHVSLYWYRQALGQGPEFLTYFNYEAQQDKSGLPNDRFSAERPEGSISTLTIQRTEQRDSAMYRCATRAGAGELFFGEGSRLTVL.

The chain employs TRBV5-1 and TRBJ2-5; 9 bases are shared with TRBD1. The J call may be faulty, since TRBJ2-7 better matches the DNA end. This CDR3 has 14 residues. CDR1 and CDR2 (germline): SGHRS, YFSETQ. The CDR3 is CASSTGQGFYEQYF. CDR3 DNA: TGCGCCAGCAGCACGGGACAGGGTTTCTACGAGCAGTACTTC.

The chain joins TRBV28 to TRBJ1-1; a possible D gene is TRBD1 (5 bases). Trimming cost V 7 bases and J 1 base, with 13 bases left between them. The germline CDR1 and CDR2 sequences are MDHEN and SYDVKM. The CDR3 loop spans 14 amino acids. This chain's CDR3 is CASNWDGPNTEAFF. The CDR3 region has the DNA TGTGCCAGCAACTGGGACGGTCCGAACACTGAAGCTTTCTTT.

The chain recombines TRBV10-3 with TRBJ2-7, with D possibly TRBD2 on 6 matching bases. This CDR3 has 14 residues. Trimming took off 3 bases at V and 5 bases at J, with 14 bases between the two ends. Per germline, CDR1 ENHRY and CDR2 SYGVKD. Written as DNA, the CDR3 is TGTGCCATCAGTGACGGGACTGGCGGGGACGAGCAGTACTTC. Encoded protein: CAISDGTGGDEQYF.

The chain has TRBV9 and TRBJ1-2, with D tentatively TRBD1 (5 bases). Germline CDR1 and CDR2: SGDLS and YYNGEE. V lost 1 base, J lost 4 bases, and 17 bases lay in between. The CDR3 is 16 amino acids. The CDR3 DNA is TGTGCCAGCAGCGTAACCAGGGACGGCCTCTCCTATGGCTACACCTTC. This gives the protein CASSVTRDGLSYGYTF.